The 10 T cell receptor beta chains below were found in one sample sequenced in a study of vaccination and CD4 T cells after COVID-19. Sequenced with the Oncomine TCR Beta short-read assay was DNA taken from cultured CD4+ T cells. TCRdb called the PCR reads again in MiXCR, with one record for every CDR3 protein. This sample has around 20,000 distinct CDR3 sequences; roughly 40% occur once, and the top ten carry under 9.5%. Their target antigens are unknown. Treatment given: approximately 10-day PBMC culture with coronavirus spike peptide pools or control peptides (ViraFEST assay). Sequenced material: CD4+ T cells from blood, cultured in vitro, taken after SARS-CoV-2 vaccination. The origin of the receptors is a human donor who had recovered from COVID-19.

The chain uses TRBV20-1 and TRBJ1-2; D unresolved. V was cut by 1 base and J by 6 bases, with 15 bases left in between. The CDR3 is 14 amino acids. Germline CDR1 DFQATT, CDR2 SNEGSKA (reference sequence). CDR3 protein: CSARVSLNGHGYTF. CDR3 DNA sequence: TGCAGTGCTAGAGTAAGCCTCAACGGGCATGGCTACACCTTC.

This chain links TRBV6-1 with TRBJ1-1; D is ambiguous. V dropped 6 bases and J dropped 0 bases, with 11 bases sitting between them. CDR1 and CDR2 (germline): MNHNS, SASEGT. The CDR3 has 14 residues. The CDR3 DNA is TGTGCCAGCAGAAGACGGAACATGAACACTGAAGCTTTCTTT. Translation: CASRRRNMNTEAFF.

This sequence joins TRBV7-9 and TRBJ2-7, with TRBD2 as a possible D gene (5 bases). Germline V gives CDR1 SEHNR, CDR2 FQNEAQ (reference sequence). Trimming stripped 1 base from V and 2 bases from J, with 9 bases between. The CDR3 spans 14 residues. CDR3 amino acids: CASSLEQRPYEQYF. CDR3 nucleotides: TGTGCCAGCAGCTTAGAACAGCGGCCCTACGAGCAGTACTTC.

This chain joins TRBV5-4 and TRBJ1-3, with 8 bases that match TRBD1. CDR1 and CDR2 from the germline V gene are SGHNT and YYREEE (reference sequence). V gave up 3 bases and J gave up 3 bases; unmatched junction bases: 5. This CDR3 has 15 residues. Here the CDR3 reads CASSYPGGGGNTIYF. In DNA form, the CDR3 reads TGTGCCAGCAGCTACCCAGGGGGCGGTGGAAACACCATATATTTT.

V is TRBV27 and J is TRBJ1-2; TRBD1 matches at 7 bases. Germline V gene sequence: CDR1 MNHEY, CDR2 SMNVEV (reference sequence). The V and J ends lost 5 bases and 2 bases, in that order; junction bases with no gene match: 11. This CDR3 is 16 amino acids long. The CDR3 DNA sequence: TGTGCCAGCAGTGCCTCATACAGGGGTAAAAACTATGGCTACACCTTC. Translation gives CASSASYRGKNYGYTF.

This clonotype was seen only once. V is TRBV12-3 or TRBV12-4 and J is TRBJ2-5, with 9 bases lining up with TRBD2. V shed 5 bases, J shed 1 base, and the junction held 14 bases outside the gene matches. The CDR3 has 18 amino acids. The CDR3 sequence is CASSPGLAPPGAQETQYF. The CDR3 DNA sequence: TGTGCCAGCAGTCCGGGACTAGCCCCCCCGGGGGCCCAAGAGACCCAGTACTTC.

A word on this clonotype: An end of the junction differs from the germline gene, which may be a read error. V is TRBV20-1 and J is TRBJ2-1, with TRBD2 identical over 9 bases. The CDR3 runs to 16 residues. CDR1 is DFQATT, CDR2 SNEGSKA, per germline (reference sequence). The CDR3 region is CSVRGQYSGRGNEQFF. CDR3 sequence (DNA): TGCAGTGTTAGAGGCCAGTATAGCGGGAGAGGGAATGAGCAGTTCTTC.

The chain joins TRBV6-1 to TRBJ1-2; TRBD1 is a possible D gene (6 bases). Deletions cut 6 bases from V and 4 bases from J, with 15 bases between. Per the germline V gene, CDR1 is MNHNS and CDR2 is SASEGT. The CDR3 is 14 residues long. CDR3 sequence (DNA): TGTGCCAGCAGGACGGGGGCGCGAAGCTATGGCTACACCTTC. Amino acid sequence: CASRTGARSYGYTF.

With respect to this clonotype: A read error may account for a junction end that differs from germline. The J gene is TRBJ1-1, the V gene TRBV7-9; unclear D gene. The CDR3 consists of 14 residues. Germline V gives CDR1 SEHNR, CDR2 FQNEAQ (reference sequence). CDR3 sequence (DNA): TGCGCCAGCAGCGAACGGACGGCGGTGACTGAAGCTTTCTTT. This codes for CASSERTAVTEAFF.

The genes are TRBV29-1 and TRBJ1-1; D might be TRBD1 (6 bases). From germline, CDR1 is SQVTM and CDR2 ANQGSEA. V lost 3 bases to trimming and J lost 1 base, with 6 bases between them. The CDR3 length is 12 residues. Here the CDR3 reads CSVEGANTEAFF. The CDR3, as DNA: TGCAGCGTTGAGGGGGCGAACACTGAAGCTTTCTTT.